Below are 4 T cell receptor beta chains sequenced from a single sample in a study of cytomegalovirus exposure and HLA in healthy donors. The PCR had 60 Vbeta and 13 Jbeta primers. Using immunoSEQ multiplex PCR, the repertoire was profiled, and TCRdb retains in-frame clones only, with some absent. The sample holds 150,000 to 180,000 clones, roughly 77% seen once. Sequenced input: PBMCs. Receptor source: a man aged 30 to 39 in good health and CMV-seropositive.

The V call is TRBV6-1, the J call TRBJ2-1; D is possibly TRBD2 (5 bases). The CDR3 is 15 amino acids. With 7 bases removed from V and 0 bases from J, the gap between germline ends came to 13 bases. Germline loops: CDR1 MNHNS, CDR2 SASEGT. CDR3 nucleotides: TGTGCCAGCACCCCGACTGGGAGCTCCTACAATGAGCAGTTCTTC. Translation gives CASTPTGSSYNEQFF.

This chain uses TRBV7-9 with TRBJ1-2, with D unresolved. The CDR3 extends over 14 amino acids. V dropped 2 bases and J dropped 3 bases, with 10 bases sitting between them. From germline, CDR1 is SEHNR and CDR2 FQNEAQ (reference sequence). The CDR3 spells CASSLSSVDYGYTF. The CDR3 DNA reads as TGTGCCAGCAGCTTATCGTCAGTGGACTATGGCTACACCTTC.

The chain uses TRBV6-5 and TRBJ2-7; TRBD1 aligns across 7 bases. CDR1 MNHEY and CDR2 SVGAGI come from the germline V gene. Trimming cost V 5 bases and J 0 bases; bases outside gene matches: 4. The CDR3 length is 14 residues. DNA for the CDR3: TGTGCCAGCAGTGGGGGACAGCTCTCCTACGAGCAGTACTTC. Encoded protein: CASSGGQLSYEQYF.

This clone was counted a few times. The chain joins TRBV2 to TRBJ1-5; D remains unclear. V lost 2 bases and J lost 0, with 8 bases in between. The CDR3 spans 15 residues. CDR1 is SNHLY, CDR2 FYNNEI, per germline. The CDR3 region is CASSESVYSNQPQHF. CDR3 DNA: TGTGCCAGCAGTGAATCCGTTTATAGCAATCAGCCCCAGCATTTT.